A single sample gave rise to the 16 T cell receptor beta chains below, sequenced in a study of Graves' ophthalmopathy and Graves' hyperthyroidism. For repertoire sequencing, the TCR beta CDR3 regions were amplified from RNA transcripts. HTBI primers primed a first-round RT-PCR, and a second-round multiplex PCR followed. TCRdb itself ran the multiplex PCR reads through MiXCR, one entry per CDR3 protein. The sample includes about 480,000 distinct CDR3 sequences, around 15% seen only once; the top ten take approximately 9.8%. The sequencing sample was made of blood. These receptors were obtained from a woman aged 30 to 39 with Graves' ophthalmopathy.

This clonotype was observed at least ten times. The V gene is TRBV7-2, the J gene TRBJ1-2; 12 bases agree with TRBD1. V shed 6 bases, J shed 4 bases, and the junction held 6 bases outside the gene matches. Germline CDR1 is SGHTA and CDR2 is FQGNSA. This CDR3 region has 15 residues. CDR3 sequence reads: CASSYGTGGSYGYTF. CDR3 in DNA: TGTGCCAGCAGTTATGGGACAGGGGGCAGCTATGGCTACACCTTC.

This clonotype was seen many times. The chain has TRBV4-1 and TRBJ1-2; tentative D call: TRBD1 (5 bases). V was cut by 1 base and J by 3 bases, with 12 bases left in between. This CDR3 is 15 amino acids long. Germline V gene data show CDR1 as MGHRA and CDR2 as YSYEKL. CDR3 in amino acids: CASSQAAGPDYGYTF. The CDR3 coding sequence is TGCGCCAGCAGCCAAGCTGCGGGGCCCGACTATGGCTACACCTTC.

At least ten counts were recorded for this clonotype. The V and J genes are TRBV20-1 and TRBJ1-2; D is perhaps TRBD1 (5 bases). Trimming removed 2 bases at V and 4 bases at J, with 14 bases between. The CDR3 covers 14 residues. CDR1 and CDR2 (germline): DFQATT, SNEGSKA (reference sequence). CDR3 region: CSARSGQGAYGYTF. CDR3 DNA sequence: TGCAGTGCTAGATCAGGGCAGGGAGCCTATGGCTACACCTTC.

This clonotype occurred many times. The V and J genes are TRBV10-2 and TRBJ1-5; TRBD1 is a possible D gene (5 bases). The CDR3 is made up of 15 amino acids. The germline gives CDR1 WSHSY, CDR2 SAAADI. V lost 4 bases, J lost 7 bases, and 17 bases lay in between. The CDR3 DNA reads as TGCGCCAGCAGTGGGGAGGGGAAGGGAGACCAGCCCCAGCATTTT. Translated, it gives CASSGEGKGDQPQHF.

CDR3: CASSEALPYTQYF. The CDR3 nucleotides are TGTGCCAGCAGTGAAGCGTTACCCTATACGCAGTATTTT. V is TRBV6-1 and J is TRBJ2-3; D not certain. The CDR3 length is 13 residues. Per the germline V gene, CDR1 is MNHNS and CDR2 is SASEGT. V dropped 0 bases and J dropped 7 bases, with 8 bases sitting between them.

In this sample, this clonotype turned up many times. V and J are TRBV2 and TRBJ2-5; 7 positions agree with TRBD1. V shed 3 bases and J 4 bases; nucleotides not matched to a gene: 17. This CDR3 region has 18 residues. In germline, CDR1 is SNHLY, CDR2 FYNNEI. The CDR3 protein is CASSDIWTFTRQGETQYF. The CDR3 region has the DNA TGTGCCAGCAGTGACATCTGGACGTTCACCCGACAGGGAGAGACCCAGTACTTC.

The rearrangement joins TRBV3-1 to TRBJ1-1; D is ambiguous. CDR1 and CDR2 from the germline V gene are LGHDT and YNNKEL (reference sequence). The CDR3 has 13 residues. Trimming shortened V by 2 bases and J by 2 bases, and 6 bases separated the two germline ends. For the CDR3, the DNA is TGTGCCAGCAGCCAACCCCCTAACACTGAAGCTTTCTTT. Amino acid sequence: CASSQPPNTEAFF.

This clonotype was picked up many times. The chain joins TRBV20-1 to TRBJ2-7, with 7 bases that match TRBD2. The V and J ends lost 6 bases and 3 bases, in that order; junction bases with no gene match: 11. Germline V lookup: CDR1 DFQATT, CDR2 SNEGSKA (reference sequence). The CDR3 covers 14 residues. The DNA for the CDR3 is TGCAGTGCCAGGGACTCTGGGAGGGTCTACGAGCAGTACTTC. It codes for CSARDSGRVYEQYF.

The V and J genes are TRBV30 and TRBJ1-5, with D tentatively TRBD1 (5 bases). Trimming pared 1 base from V and 7 bases from J, leaving 11 bases between. Per the germline V gene, CDR1 is GTSNPN and CDR2 is SVGIG (reference sequence). The CDR3 spans 13 residues. The CDR3 region is CAWSGGAKQPQHF. The CDR3 DNA is TGTGCCTGGAGTGGAGGGGCTAAGCAGCCCCAGCATTTT. Using reference TRBV30 and TRBJ1-5 for the parts outside the CDR3, the full variable domain is SQTIHQWPATLVQPVGSPLSLECTVEGTSNPNLYWYRQAAGRGLQLLFYSVGIGQISSEVPQNLSASRPQDRQFILSSKKLLLSDSGFYLCAWSGGAKQPQHFGDGTRLSIL.

The sample holds a few counts of this clonotype. The chain recombines TRBV11-3 with TRBJ2-5; 7 bases line up with TRBD1. The CDR3 extends over 16 amino acids. Per the germline V gene, CDR1 is SGHNT and CDR2 is YENEEA. The ends lost 5 bases at V and 4 bases at J; junction bases unmatched: 13. The CDR3 DNA reads as TGTGCCAGCAGCCCCCGTTCGAGAGGGGGCTTAGAGACCCAGTACTTC. This gives the protein CASSPRSRGGLETQYF.

The CDR3: CASVKVDPNYGYTF. The CDR3 coding sequence is TGTGCCAGCGTTAAGGTGGACCCTAACTATGGCTACACCTTC. This chain connects TRBV7-2 to TRBJ1-2, with D uncertain. The V end was cut by 8 bases, the J end by 0 bases, with 13 bases between. CDR3 length equals 14 residues. Germline values: CDR1 SGHTA, CDR2 FQGNSA.

Only a few counts were recorded for this clonotype. The chain links TRBV3-1 to TRBJ1-1; the D gene is possibly TRBD1 (6 bases). The ends were cut back, 1 base at V and 5 bases at J, with 17 bases in the middle. The CDR3 has 16 residues. Germline loops: CDR1 LGHDT, CDR2 YNNKEL (reference sequence). CDR3 nucleotides: TGTGCCAGCAGCCAAGGAAATAGGGGGAAGAGGACTGAAGCTTTCTTT. As protein: CASSQGNRGKRTEAFF. The full variable domain, rest sourced from reference TRBV3-1 and TRBJ1-1, is DTAVSQTPKYLVTQMGNDKSIKCEQNLGHDTMYWYKQDSKKFLKIMFSYNNKELIINETVPNRFSPKSPDKAHLNLHINSLELGDSAVYFCASSQGNRGKRTEAFFGQGTRLTVV.

This clonotype was seen at least ten times. The chain joins TRBV12-3 or TRBV12-4 to TRBJ2-7; 7 bases are shared with TRBD2. This CDR3 region has 15 residues. Losses at the gene ends were 3 bases for V and 1 base for J; bases not matched to a gene: 6. CDR3 loop: CASSFGPSGSYEQYF. Here the CDR3 DNA reads TGTGCCAGCAGTTTTGGGCCTAGCGGTTCCTACGAGCAGTACTTC.

The genes are TRBV6-5 and TRBJ2-2; D is perhaps TRBD2 (6 bases). The V and J ends lost 4 bases and 4 bases respectively, with 13 bases between them. Per the germline V gene, CDR1 is MNHEY and CDR2 is SVGAGI. The CDR3 sequence is 15 residues long. CDR3 bases: TGTGCCAGCAGTTCCGCGGGGCTTGGCACCGGGGAGCTGTTTTTT. Its translation: CASSSAGLGTGELFF.

This clonotype was seen at least ten times. This chain connects TRBV6-1 to TRBJ2-5; 10 nucleotides match TRBD1. The trim removed 2 bases at V and 3 bases at J, leaving 6 bases unmatched. This CDR3 region has 16 residues. The germline CDR1 and CDR2 sequences are MNHNS and SASEGT. The CDR3 bases are TGTGCCAGCAGTGAACGAGACAGGGGGCGCGAAGAGACCCAGTACTTC. Its protein is CASSERDRGREETQYF.

Ten or more counts support this clonotype. J is TRBJ1-6 and V is TRBV6-1; no clear D gene. Trimming shortened V by 7 bases and J by 0 bases, and 16 bases separated the two germline ends. This CDR3 comprises 17 residues. CDR1 is MNHNS and CDR2 is SASEGT in the germline V gene. The CDR3 nucleotides read TGTGCCAGCACTATGGATCTTGGGAGCTCCTATAATTCACCCCTCCACTTT. Its protein is CASTMDLGSSYNSPLHF.